The 32 T cell receptor beta chains presented below share a single source sample, sequenced in a study of early T cells in non-severe SARS-CoV-2 infection. TCRdb used MiXCR to reprocess the 5' RACE reads, holding one entry per CDR3 protein. The data show some 33,000 distinct CDR3 sequences, 4.5% to 6% seen once. Material for sequencing was whole blood. The receptors were gathered from an adult who was a healthcare worker with PCR-confirmed SARS-CoV-2 infection or an uninfected control (not recorded which).

The chain is built from TRBV20-1 and TRBJ2-7, with a possible D match to TRBD2 (6 bases). Germline CDR1 DFQATT, CDR2 SNEGSKA (reference sequence). Trimming cost V 5 bases and J 6 bases, with 14 bases left between them. This CDR3 region has 12 residues. This CDR3 is CSAGGTVGEQYF. The CDR3 nucleotides read TGCAGTGCTGGAGGGACTGTGGGCGAGCAGTACTTC.

J is TRBJ2-2 and V is TRBV30; TRBD2 is a possible D gene (5 bases). The V end was cut by 0 bases, the J end by 5 bases, with 13 bases between. The germline gives CDR1 GTSNPN, CDR2 SVGIG (reference sequence). The CDR3 is 15 residues long. The CDR3 sequence is CAWSVTQRVTGELFF. The CDR3 DNA reads as TGTGCCTGGAGTGTAACCCAGAGGGTAACCGGGGAGCTGTTTTTT. Variable domain in full (rest from reference TRBV30 and TRBJ2-2): SQTIHQWPATLVQPVGSPLSLECTVEGTSNPNLYWYRQAAGRGLQLLFYSVGIGQISSEVPQNLSASRPQDRQFILSSKKLLLSDSGFYLCAWSVTQRVTGELFFGEGSRLTVL.

This clonotype was observed a few times. The chain couples TRBV19 to TRBJ2-1, with D unresolved. The CDR3 is 13 residues long. Trimming removed 1 base from V and 14 bases from J, with 15 bases in between. Germline V gene data show CDR1 as LNHDA and CDR2 as SQIVND (reference sequence). This CDR3 reads CASSIVNLPGKFF. The DNA of the CDR3 is TGTGCCAGTAGTATAGTTAACCTTCCTGGCAAGTTCTTC.

This clonotype turned up a few times. The chain links TRBV18 to TRBJ1-1; D possibly corresponds to TRBD1 (5 bases). CDR3 length equals 14 residues. Germline loops: CDR1 KGHSH, CDR2 LQKENI. Trimming removed 4 bases from V and 3 bases from J, with 12 bases in between. The CDR3 sequence: CASSLGGTDTEAFF. Written as DNA, the CDR3 is TGTGCCAGCTCACTTGGAGGGACGGACACTGAAGCTTTCTTT.

This clonotype was observed many times. The genes are TRBV12-3 or TRBV12-4 and TRBJ2-1, with 10 bases identical to TRBD2. With V trimmed by 2 bases and J by 7 bases, 5 bases remained unmatched. CDR3 length equals 15 residues. This chain's CDR3 is CASSLRASGGNEQFF. The CDR3 DNA reads as TGTGCCAGCAGTTTAAGGGCTAGCGGGGGTAATGAGCAGTTCTTC.

The chain combines TRBV5-1 with TRBJ2-5, with 9 bases matching TRBD2. Germline assignment: CDR1 SGHRS and CDR2 YFSETQ. Trimming cost V 1 base and J 2 bases; bases outside gene matches: 6. This CDR3 has 16 residues. CDR3 in DNA: TGCGCCAGCAGCTTGATGCCCAGCGGGAGGCAAGAGACCCAGTACTTC. Translation: CASSLMPSGRQETQYF.

The rearrangement uses TRBV12-2 and TRBJ1-1. TRBV12-2 is a known pseudogene. The CDR3 has 15 amino acids. CDR3 region: CASRLKTDWGTEAFF. The DNA for the CDR3 is TGTGCAAGTCGCTTAAAAACGGATTGGGGCACTGAAGCTTTCTTT.

This clonotype occurred many times. This chain joins TRBV28 and TRBJ2-3; 7 bases are a match to TRBD1. This CDR3 comprises 11 residues. Germline CDR1 reads MDHEN; CDR2 reads SYDVKM. J was trimmed by 6 bases and V by 10 bases; bases with no gene match: 4. The CDR3 DNA sequence: TGTGCCACCTTACAGGGGGATACGCAGTATTTT. Its translation is CATLQGDTQYF.

V and J are TRBV20-1 and TRBJ2-3; D not resolved. From germline, CDR1 is DFQATT and CDR2 SNEGSKA (reference sequence). V gave up 3 bases and J gave up 7 bases, with 14 bases separating them. The CDR3 covers 13 residues. The CDR3 sequence: CSASSDRLNTQYF. CDR3 DNA sequence: TGCAGTGCTAGCAGCGACCGGTTGAATACGCAGTATTTT.

This clonotype was found a few times. The chain joins TRBV5-6 to TRBJ2-5; 7 bases are shared with TRBD1. V gave up 3 bases and J gave up 5 bases; unmatched junction bases: 7. The CDR3 has 14 amino acids. Germline CDR1 and CDR2: SGHDT and YYEEEE. The CDR3 protein is CASSSQKQGETQYF. The CDR3 coding sequence is TGTGCCAGCAGCTCCCAAAAACAGGGGGAGACCCAGTACTTC.

This clonotype was found a few times. This chain joins TRBV12-3 or TRBV12-4 and TRBJ1-2; D might be TRBD1 (6 bases). V shed 3 bases and J shed 5 bases, with 10 bases lying between them. The CDR3 covers 13 residues. The CDR3, as DNA: TGTGCCAGCAGTTTTGGACAGCCTTATGGCTACACCTTC. This codes for CASSFGQPYGYTF.

This clonotype was counted ten times or more. The V and J genes are TRBV20-1 and TRBJ2-4, with a possible D match to TRBD2 (6 bases). This CDR3 region has 14 residues. The germline V and J ends were trimmed by 2 bases and 6 bases, with 14 bases remaining between them. Germline V gene lookup returns CDR1 DFQATT and CDR2 SNEGSKA (reference sequence). CDR3: CSARRRGLGNIQYF. CDR3 coding DNA: TGCAGTGCTAGAAGGCGGGGACTGGGAAACATTCAGTACTTC.

This clonotype was seen ten or more times. The chain recombines TRBV28 with TRBJ2-6, with D unresolved. V lost 8 bases and J lost 4, with 12 bases in between. Germline V CDR1 and CDR2: MDHEN, SYDVKM. This CDR3 is 14 amino acids long. The CDR3 sequence is CASSPSQGANVLTF. CDR3 nucleotides: TGTGCCAGCTCACCCAGCCAAGGGGCCAACGTCCTGACTTTC.

This clonotype was detected a few times. The chain has TRBV19 and TRBJ1-4; D unclear. The CDR3 contains 13 residues. Trimming stripped 4 bases from V and 7 bases from J, with 10 bases between. The germline gives CDR1 LNHDA, CDR2 SQIVND (reference sequence). CDR3 amino acids: CASSTRLSEKLFF. CDR3 nucleotides: TGTGCCAGTAGTACTCGGCTGAGTGAAAAACTGTTTTTT.

The chain uses TRBV12-3 or TRBV12-4 and TRBJ2-7, with 8 bases lining up with TRBD1. The CDR3 is 14 residues long. The junction had 8 bases not matched to a gene; V was cut back by 5 bases and J by 5 bases. The CDR3 loop reads CASSRQGNGHEQYF. The DNA of the CDR3 is TGTGCCAGCAGTCGACAGGGGAATGGCCACGAGCAGTACTTC.

This clonotype came up many times. This chain joins TRBV7-6 and TRBJ2-3, with 8 nucleotides matching TRBD2. This CDR3 is built from 17 residues. After removal of 2 bases from V and 0 bases from J, the junction contained 7 bases not matched to a gene. Germline-derived CDR1 and CDR2 are SGHVS and FNYEAQ. CDR3 loop: CASSLLAGGPSTDTQYF. CDR3 coding DNA: TGTGCCAGCAGCTTACTTGCGGGGGGCCCCAGCACAGATACGCAGTATTTT.

In its sample, this clonotype was seen a few times. The rearrangement joins TRBV11-2 to TRBJ1-1; the match to TRBD1 covers 8 bases. The CDR3 has 16 residues. V was pared by 4 bases and J by 5 bases, with 12 bases of the junction left unmatched. The germline V gene encodes CDR1 SGHAT and CDR2 FQNNGV. The CDR3, as DNA: TGTGCCAGCAGCTCGGTTGGACAGGGCCAAAGGACTGAAGCTTTCTTT. Translated, it gives CASSSVGQGQRTEAFF. Drawing the rest from reference TRBV11-2 and TRBJ1-1, the complete variable domain is EAGVAQSPRYKIIEKRQSVAFWCNPISGHATLYWYQQILGQGPKLLIQFQNNGVVDDSQLPKDRFSAERLKGVDSTLKIQPAKLEDSAVYLCASSSVGQGQRTEAFFGQGTRLTVV.

This clonotype was detected ten times or more. The chain combines TRBV5-5 with TRBJ1-2; D is uncertain. The CDR3 loop spans 14 amino acids. Per the germline V gene, CDR1 is SGHKS and CDR2 is YYEKEE (reference sequence). The V end lost 0 bases, the J end lost 4 bases, and 10 bases lay between the germline ends. CDR3 DNA sequence: TGTGCCAGCAGCTTGGTCACGAGGAGCTATGGCTACACCTTC. This sequence encodes CASSLVTRSYGYTF.

This clonotype has a handful of counts. The gene calls are TRBV24-1 and TRBJ2-1; 9 bases agree with TRBD2. V shed 6 bases and J 7 bases; nucleotides not matched to a gene: 9. The CDR3 sequence is 15 residues long. Germline CDR1 and CDR2: KGHDR and SFDVKD. Here the CDR3 DNA reads TGTGCCACCAGTAAGGGAGCGGGGGGCAGGAATGAGCAGTTCTTC. Its translation is CATSKGAGGRNEQFF.

This clonotype has ten or more counts. V is TRBV5-1 and J is TRBJ2-2; either TRBD1 or TRBD2 may fit D (5 bases each). CDR3 size: 14 residues. V was clipped by 4 bases and J by 7 bases, with 14 bases between them. Germline values: CDR1 SGHRS, CDR2 YFSETQ. DNA for the CDR3: TGCGCCAGCAGCAAAGAGGGGTATGGCGGGGAGCTGTTTTTT. Amino acid sequence: CASSKEGYGGELFF.

This clonotype has just a few counts. The chain recombines TRBV18 with TRBJ2-3; D remains unclear. V lost 2 bases and J 6 bases, leaving 12 bases between the germline ends. The CDR3 length is 14 residues. CDR1 KGHSH and CDR2 LQKENI come from the germline V gene. The CDR3 nucleotides read TGTGCCAGCTCACCAATCCTACTATCGGATACGCAGTATTTT. Translated: CASSPILLSDTQYF.

A few counts support this clonotype. V and J are TRBV20-1 and TRBJ2-1, with D perhaps matching TRBD2 (5 bases). The CDR3 length is 13 residues. Germline lookup yields CDR1 DFQATT and CDR2 SNEGSKA (reference sequence). Trimming pared 1 base from V and 3 bases from J, leaving 7 bases between. Written as DNA, the CDR3 is TGCAGTGCTAGAGCGGGATACTACAATGAGCAGTTCTTC. Protein product: CSARAGYYNEQFF.

The chain joins TRBV6-6 to TRBJ1-2; TRBD1 matches 12 bases. Germline values: CDR1 MNHNY, CDR2 SVGAGI (reference sequence). Unmatched junction bases numbered 13, after V lost 10 bases and J lost 7 bases. The CDR3 extends over 15 amino acids. The CDR3 spells CAILLGTGGRGGYTF. The DNA of the CDR3 is TGTGCCATCTTGCTCGGGACAGGGGGCCGAGGTGGCTACACCTTC.

This clonotype was detected many times. The chain links TRBV6-5 to TRBJ2-1, with TRBD2 as a possible D gene (6 bases). Trimming removed 6 bases at V and 8 bases at J, with 14 bases between. Germline assignment: CDR1 MNHEY and CDR2 SVGAGI. This CDR3 has 13 residues. This chain's CDR3 is CASRRDPIDEQFF. CDR3 nucleotide sequence: TGTGCCAGCAGGCGGGACCCAATCGATGAGCAGTTCTTC.

This clonotype was seen a few times. The CDR3 coding sequence is TGTGCCAGCAGCTTTTCTCGGGATAGCACAGATACGCAGTATTTT. This gives the protein CASSFSRDSTDTQYF. V gene TRBV7-9 combines with J gene TRBJ2-3, with D possibly matching TRBD2 (5 bases). Germline V gene sequence: CDR1 SEHNR, CDR2 FQNEAQ (reference sequence). V was trimmed by 3 bases and J by 0 bases, leaving 10 bases between them. The CDR3 sequence is 15 residues long.

This clonotype was seen a handful of times. This chain joins TRBV6-2 or TRBV6-3 and TRBJ2-7, with 7 bases matching TRBD1. Germline CDR1 and CDR2: MNHEY and SVGEGT. V trimming: 2 bases; J trimming: 5 bases; junction bases outside the gene matches: 9. This CDR3 has 15 residues. The CDR3 protein is CASSYRRGTLDEQYF. Here the CDR3 DNA reads TGTGCCAGCAGTTACCGCAGGGGGACCCTAGACGAGCAGTACTTC.

Many counts were recorded for this clonotype. This chain links TRBV7-9 with TRBJ2-3, with 9 bases fitting TRBD2. V was clipped by 4 bases and J by 0 bases; unmatched bases: 17. This CDR3 is 20 amino acids long. Germline V lookup: CDR1 SEHNR, CDR2 FQNEAQ (reference sequence). The CDR3 bases are TGTGCCAGCAGCTCAAAACTAGCGGGCCAGAGTGTAGGAAGCACAGATACGCAGTATTTT. The encoded protein is CASSSKLAGQSVGSTDTQYF.

At least ten counts were recorded for this clonotype. The chain couples TRBV2 to TRBJ1-4; D is undetermined. The CDR3 loop spans 11 amino acids. Trimming left V 9 bases short and J 8 bases short, with 10 bases between. Per the germline V gene, CDR1 is SNHLY and CDR2 is FYNNEI. CDR3 DNA: TGTGCCAGTCGGGGAATAGAAAAACTGTTTTTT. Protein sequence: CASRGIEKLFF.

This clonotype was observed at least ten times. The J gene is TRBJ2-1, the V gene TRBV11-2; 7 bases line up with TRBD2. V dropped 5 bases and J dropped 0; count of bases not matched to a gene: 4. Germline V gene sequence: CDR1 SGHAT, CDR2 FQNNGV. The CDR3 extends over 15 amino acids. DNA of the CDR3: TGTGCCAGCAGCGCATCTAGCGGCTCCTACAATGAGCAGTTCTTC. Translated, it gives CASSASSGSYNEQFF.

The table lists this clonotype with many counts. The chain employs TRBV7-2 and TRBJ2-5; 8 nucleotides align to TRBD2. Per germline, CDR1 SGHTA and CDR2 FQGNSA. The V gene end was trimmed by 2 bases and the J gene end by 5 bases; junction bases not matched to a gene: 4. The CDR3 is made up of 14 amino acids. CDR3 in DNA: TGTGCCAGCAGCTTATTAGCGGGGACGGAGACCCAGTACTTC. It encodes CASSLLAGTETQYF.

The rearrangement joins TRBV30 to TRBJ1-2; D gene ambiguous. The germline CDR1 and CDR2 sequences are GTSNPN and SVGIG (reference sequence). This CDR3 contains 9 residues. The CDR3 here is CAAEDGYTF. CDR3 in DNA: TGTGCTGCGGAGGATGGCTACACCTTC.

This clonotype has at least ten counts. The chain joins TRBV20-1 to TRBJ1-1; D gene ambiguous. The CDR3 sequence is 15 residues long. The germline CDR1 and CDR2 sequences are DFQATT and SNEGSKA (reference sequence). Trimming left V 5 bases short and J 1 base short, with 17 bases between. DNA for the CDR3: TGCAGTGCTTACTCGGGCCCACCCTCGAACACTGAAGCTTTCTTT. The encoded protein is CSAYSGPPSNTEAFF.